These 10 T cell receptor beta chains were all obtained from the same sample, sequenced in a study of OX40 agonist ivuxolimab in advanced cancers. Libraries were prepared by immunoSEQ multiplex PCR; TCRdb keeps only in-frame clonotypes and omits some of them. Of 67,000 or so clones in the sample, around 86% were seen once. The sequences come from CD4+ or CD8+ T cells sorted from blood, collected in a trial of the OX40 agonist ivuxolimab. The receptors here all came from an adult with an advanced solid tumor such as melanoma, head and neck, liver or kidney cancer.

J is TRBJ1-5 and V is TRBV28, with no clear D. The CDR3 is 15 amino acids. CDR1 MDHEN and CDR2 SYDVKM come from the germline V gene. Trimming removed 5 bases at V and 4 bases at J, with 15 bases between. The CDR3 region has the DNA TGTGCCAGCAGTATCCGCCGGGCCAAAAATCAGCCCCAGCATTTT. Protein sequence: CASSIRRAKNQPQHF.

The CDR3 reads CAISETTKIGEKLFF. The CDR3 coding sequence is TGTGCCATCAGTGAGACGACAAAGATCGGTGAAAAACTGTTTTTT. The genes are TRBV10-3 and TRBJ1-4; D unclear. Germline CDR1 reads ENHRY; CDR2 reads SYGVKD. The CDR3 contains 15 residues. V shed 2 bases and J shed 7 bases, with 14 bases lying between them.

This chain joins TRBV29-1 and TRBJ2-3; 8 nucleotides line up with TRBD1. This CDR3 spans 14 amino acids. Germline loops: CDR1 SQVTM, CDR2 ANQGSEA. The junction had 9 bases not matched to a gene; V was cut back by 5 bases and J by 5 bases. The CDR3 DNA reads as TGCAGCGTTCGACAGGGGATTGGTATAGATACGCAGTATTTT. It translates to CSVRQGIGIDTQYF.

This chain uses TRBV28 with TRBJ1-2; the D is unclear. The V gene's germline CDR1 is MDHEN and CDR2 SYDVKM. The CDR3 runs to 11 residues. Trimming left V 5 bases short and J 6 bases short, with 7 bases between. The chain's CDR3 is CASSLFNGYTF. CDR3 in DNA: TGTGCCAGCAGTCTTTTCAATGGCTACACCTTC.

V gene TRBV6-1 combines with J gene TRBJ2-7, with 12 bases aligning to TRBD2. V lost 6 bases, J lost 4 bases, and 7 bases stayed unmatched. CDR1 and CDR2 (germline): MNHNS, SASEGT. This CDR3 contains 15 residues. CDR3 coding DNA: TGTGCCAGCAGACCGGTTGGACTAGCGGGATACGAGCAGTACTTC. It yields the protein CASRPVGLAGYEQYF.

V gene TRBV19 combines with J gene TRBJ1-1; maybe TRBD1 (6 bases). Trimming removed 5 bases from V and 11 bases from J, with 18 bases in between. The germline gives CDR1 LNHDA, CDR2 SQIVND (reference sequence). CDR3 length equals 13 residues. The CDR3 DNA reads as TGTGCCAGTAGTGGAAGGGCAGGGGAGGCTGCTTTCTTT. Its translation: CASSGRAGEAAFF.

The CDR3 protein is CASSYSIGLEETQYF. Here the CDR3 DNA reads TGTGCCAGCAGTTACTCGATCGGACTAGAAGAGACCCAGTACTTC. V is TRBV6-5 and J is TRBJ2-5; 7 nucleotides align to TRBD2. Germline lookup yields CDR1 MNHEY and CDR2 SVGAGI. V lost 0 bases and J lost 3; bases outside the gene matches: 4. The CDR3 sequence is 15 residues long.

The chain has TRBV6-1 and TRBJ1-1; no firm D call. V lost 5 bases to trimming and J lost 11 bases, with 21 bases between them. This CDR3 region has 14 residues. Germline-derived CDR1 and CDR2 are MNHNS and SASEGT. The DNA of the CDR3 is TGTGCCAGCAGTCCCAGAGCGGGGAGCTTCGGGGCTTTCTTT. Amino acids: CASSPRAGSFGAFF.

This sequence joins TRBV9 and TRBJ1-5; D gene uncertain. Germline V gene sequence: CDR1 SGDLS, CDR2 YYNGEE. V dropped 4 bases and J dropped 3 bases, with 14 bases sitting between them. The CDR3 spans 15 residues. Here the CDR3 DNA reads TGTGCCAGCAGCCCAAGTCCCTCTCTCAATCAGCCCCAGCATTTT. Its translation: CASSPSPSLNQPQHF.

V gene TRBV27 combines with J gene TRBJ2-2; D is uncertain. V lost 4 bases and J 3 bases, leaving 9 bases between the germline ends. Germline V gene data show CDR1 as MNHEY and CDR2 as SMNVEV (reference sequence). The CDR3 is made up of 14 amino acids. CDR3 DNA sequence: TGTGCCAGCAGTTCTCAGCTGGACACCGGGGAGCTGTTTTTT. This gives the protein CASSSQLDTGELFF.